Here is one T cell receptor (beta chain) with its context. This record belongs to a study of blood T cell repertoires in COVID-19. Study as a whole: Samples taken during acute and convalescent COVID-19 were collected in the United States, Italy and Spain. T cells, B-cell-depleted T cells, or PBMCs supplied cDNA or gDNA.

In the original analysis: Counts of nucleated cells, estimated from reference gene primer amplification, were obtained. Clones were sequenced by immunoSEQ multiplex PCR, and TCRdb holds only the in-frame ones, with some missing. The V and J calls and the clone size are those of that table, but D and trimming were determined from the DNA. This repertoire shows around 120,000 clones, 65% to 80% found once; its top ten account for roughly 19%. The sample was peripheral blood. The TCR comes from a man between 65 and 85 years old with active or convalescent COVID-19.

The DNA for the CDR3 is TGTGCCAGCAGCCGACTAGCGGGGGACCCCTCTTACAATGAGCAGTTCTTC. Protein sequence: CASSRLAGDPSYNEQFF. This sequence joins TRBV2 and TRBJ2-1, with 12 bases identical to TRBD2. The germline CDR1 and CDR2 sequences are SNHLY and FYNNEI. With 6 bases clipped from V and 4 bases from J, the junction kept 10 bases outside the gene matches. This CDR3 is 17 amino acids long.